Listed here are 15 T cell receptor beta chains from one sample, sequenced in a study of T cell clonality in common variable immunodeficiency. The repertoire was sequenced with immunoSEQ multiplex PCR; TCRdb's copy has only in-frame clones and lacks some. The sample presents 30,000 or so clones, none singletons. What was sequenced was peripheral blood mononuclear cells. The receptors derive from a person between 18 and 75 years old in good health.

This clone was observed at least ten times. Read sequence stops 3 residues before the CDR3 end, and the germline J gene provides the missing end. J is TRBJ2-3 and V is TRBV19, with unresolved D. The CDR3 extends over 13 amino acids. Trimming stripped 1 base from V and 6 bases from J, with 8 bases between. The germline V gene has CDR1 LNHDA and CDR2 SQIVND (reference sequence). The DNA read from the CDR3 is TGTGCCAGTAGTATAGGCTTAGGGGATACG. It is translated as CASSIGLGDT. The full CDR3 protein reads CASSIGLGDTQYF.

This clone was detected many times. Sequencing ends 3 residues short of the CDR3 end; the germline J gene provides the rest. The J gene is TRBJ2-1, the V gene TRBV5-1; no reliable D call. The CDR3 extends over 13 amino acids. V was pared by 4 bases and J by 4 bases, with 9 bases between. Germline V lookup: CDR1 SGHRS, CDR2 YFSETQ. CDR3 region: CASSQDSYNEQFF. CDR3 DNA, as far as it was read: TGCGCCAGCAGCCAAGACTCGTACAATGAG. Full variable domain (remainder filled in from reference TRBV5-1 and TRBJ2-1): KAGVTQTPRYLIKTRGQQVTLSCSPISGHRSVSWYQQTPGQGLQFLFEYFSETQRNKGNFPGRFSGRQFSNSRSEMNVSTLELGDSALYLCASSQDSYNEQFFGPGTRLTVL.

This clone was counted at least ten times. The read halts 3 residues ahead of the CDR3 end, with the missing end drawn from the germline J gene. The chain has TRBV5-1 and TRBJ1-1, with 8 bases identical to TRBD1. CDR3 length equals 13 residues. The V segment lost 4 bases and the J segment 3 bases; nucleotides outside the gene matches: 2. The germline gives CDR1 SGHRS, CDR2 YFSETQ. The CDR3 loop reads CASSLTGDTEAFF. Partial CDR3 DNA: TGCGCCAGCAGCCTGACAGGGGACACTGAA.

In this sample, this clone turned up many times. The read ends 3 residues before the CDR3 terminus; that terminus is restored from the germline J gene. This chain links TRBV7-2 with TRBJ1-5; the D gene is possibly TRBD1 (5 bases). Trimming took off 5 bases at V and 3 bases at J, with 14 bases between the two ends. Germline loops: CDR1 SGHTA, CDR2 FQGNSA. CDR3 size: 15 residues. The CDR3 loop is CASSVGGGYNQPQHF. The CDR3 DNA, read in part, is TGTGCCAGCAGCGTTGGGGGGGGGTACAATCAGCCC.

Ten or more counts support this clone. The sequenced CDR3 bases are TGTGCCAGCTCATCGCCGTTACTAGCGGGAGGGCCGGTGACC. Protein: CASSSPLLAGGPVT. The CDR3 reads in full as CASSSPLLAGGPVTQYF. V gene TRBV18 combines with J gene TRBJ2-5; 13 positions agree with TRBD2. The CDR3 is cut off 3 residues early in the read; its end comes from the germline J gene. V trimming: 5 bases; J trimming: 7 bases; junction bases outside the gene matches: 13. In germline, CDR1 is KGHSH, CDR2 LQKENI. The CDR3 has 17 residues.

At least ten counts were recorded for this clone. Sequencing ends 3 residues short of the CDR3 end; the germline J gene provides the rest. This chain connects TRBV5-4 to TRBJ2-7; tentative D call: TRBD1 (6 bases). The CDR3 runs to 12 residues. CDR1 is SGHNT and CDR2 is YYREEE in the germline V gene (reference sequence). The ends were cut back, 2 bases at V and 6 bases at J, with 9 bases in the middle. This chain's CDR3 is CASSFTGSEQYF. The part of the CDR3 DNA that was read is TGTGCCAGCAGCTTTACAGGGTCCGAG.

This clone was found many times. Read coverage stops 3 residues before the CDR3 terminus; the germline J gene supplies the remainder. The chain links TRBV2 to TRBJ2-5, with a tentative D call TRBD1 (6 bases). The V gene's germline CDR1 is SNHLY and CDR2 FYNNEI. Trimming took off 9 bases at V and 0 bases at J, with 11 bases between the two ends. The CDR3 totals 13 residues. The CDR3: CARRTAYQETQYF. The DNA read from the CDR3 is TGTGCCAGACGGACAGCCTACCAAGAGACC.

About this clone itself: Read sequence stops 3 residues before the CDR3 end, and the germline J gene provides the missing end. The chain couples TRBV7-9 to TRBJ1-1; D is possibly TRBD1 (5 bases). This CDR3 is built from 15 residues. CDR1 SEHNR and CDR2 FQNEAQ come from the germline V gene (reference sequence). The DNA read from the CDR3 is TGTGCCAGCAGTCCAGGGAGTGTGGCTAATGAAAAA. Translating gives CASSPGSVANEK. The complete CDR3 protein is CASSPGSVANEKAFF.

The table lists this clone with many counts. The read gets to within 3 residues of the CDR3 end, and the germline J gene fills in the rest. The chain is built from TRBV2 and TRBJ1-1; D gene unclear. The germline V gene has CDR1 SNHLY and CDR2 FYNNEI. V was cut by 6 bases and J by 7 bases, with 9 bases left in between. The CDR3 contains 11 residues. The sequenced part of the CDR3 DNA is TGTGCCAGCAGGGGTAGGGTTGAA. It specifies CASRGRVE. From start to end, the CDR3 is CASRGRVEAFF.

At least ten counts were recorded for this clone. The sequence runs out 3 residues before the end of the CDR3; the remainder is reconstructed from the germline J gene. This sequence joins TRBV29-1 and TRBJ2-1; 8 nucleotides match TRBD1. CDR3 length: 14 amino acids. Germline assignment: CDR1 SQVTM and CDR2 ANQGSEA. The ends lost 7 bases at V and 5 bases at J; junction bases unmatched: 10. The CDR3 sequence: CSAEQGEWHNEQFF. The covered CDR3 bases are TGCAGCGCCGAACAGGGGGAATGGCACAATGAG.

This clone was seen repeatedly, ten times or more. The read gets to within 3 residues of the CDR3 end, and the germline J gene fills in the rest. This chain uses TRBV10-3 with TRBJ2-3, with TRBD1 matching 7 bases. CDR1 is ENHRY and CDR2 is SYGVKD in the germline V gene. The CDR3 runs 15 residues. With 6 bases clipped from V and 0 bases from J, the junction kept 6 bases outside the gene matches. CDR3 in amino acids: CAIRTGQLSTDTQYF. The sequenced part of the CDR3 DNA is TGTGCCATCAGAACGGGACAGCTTAGCACAGATACG.

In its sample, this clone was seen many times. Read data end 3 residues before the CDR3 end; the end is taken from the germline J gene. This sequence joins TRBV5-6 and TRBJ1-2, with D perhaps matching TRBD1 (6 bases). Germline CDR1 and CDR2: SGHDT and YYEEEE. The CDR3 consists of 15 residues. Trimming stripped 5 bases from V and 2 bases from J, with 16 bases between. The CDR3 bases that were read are TGTGCCAGCAGGCCTCCTACAGGGATAAACTATGGC. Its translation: CASRPPTGINYG. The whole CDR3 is CASRPPTGINYGYTF.

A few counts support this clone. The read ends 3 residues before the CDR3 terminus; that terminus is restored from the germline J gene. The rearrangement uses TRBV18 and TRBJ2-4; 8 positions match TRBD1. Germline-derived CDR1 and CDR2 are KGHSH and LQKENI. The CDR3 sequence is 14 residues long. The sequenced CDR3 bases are TGTGCCAGCTCACTCGGACAGGGAGGCCATGGT. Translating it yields CASSLGQGGHG. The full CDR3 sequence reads CASSLGQGGHGQYF.

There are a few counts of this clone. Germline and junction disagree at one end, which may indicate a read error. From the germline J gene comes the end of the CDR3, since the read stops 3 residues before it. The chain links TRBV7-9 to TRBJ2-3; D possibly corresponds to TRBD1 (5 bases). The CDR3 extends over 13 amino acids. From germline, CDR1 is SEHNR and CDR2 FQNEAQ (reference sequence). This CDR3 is CTSSFGALETQYF. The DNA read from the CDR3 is TGTACCAGCAGCTTTGGGGCCCTGGAGACG.

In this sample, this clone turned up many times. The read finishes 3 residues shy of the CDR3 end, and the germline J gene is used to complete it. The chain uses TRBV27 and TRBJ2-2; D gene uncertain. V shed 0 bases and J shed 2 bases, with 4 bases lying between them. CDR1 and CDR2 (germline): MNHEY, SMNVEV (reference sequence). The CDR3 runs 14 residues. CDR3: CASSLSFNTGELFF. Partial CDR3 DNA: TGTGCCAGCAGTTTATCCTTCAACACCGGGGAG.